One TCR beta chain is described in this entry. Its antigen is undetermined. These data originate in a study of CXCR3-negative and CXCR3-positive naive CD8 T cells. General study results and limits: CXCR3-positive naive cells carried more hydrophobic TRB CDR3s than CXCR3-negative ones.

Germline values: CDR1 MNHEY, CDR2 SVGEGT. The CDR3 loop spans 15 amino acids. The TRB libraries of cDNA were built by UMI-labeled 5' RACE. Following a re-call of the 5' RACE reads, TCRdb has one entry per CDR3 protein and lacks DNA. In total, the table holds 65,000 to 75,000 distinct CDR3 sequences. This chain connects TRBV6-2 or TRBV6-3 to TRBJ2-2; the D call of TRBD1 rests on TCRdb alone, since no DNA is present to check it. This TCR came from a human donor in good health. Some clones in this sample may be carry-over from other donors' samples. Sample: naive CXCR3+ CD8+ T cells from blood. The subset was: CD45RO-CCR7+CD27+CD95- naive CD8+ T cells expressing CXCR3 (TNR3+). CDR3 region: CASRVGQGDAGELFF.